One and the same sample provided the 24 T cell receptor beta chains below, sequenced in a study of CD8 T cells in ankylosing spondylitis (dated by TCRdb to about 2017). Library preparation employed 5' RACE. Sequenced using an Illumina HiSeq 2500. Using fastp trimming at Q25 and MiXCR clonotype assembly, TCRdb reanalyzed the public sequencing data and kept in-frame beta chains. Rows with one shared CDR3 protein collapse into an entry with the most common genes and DNA. Here the sample has more than 35,000 distinct CDR3 sequences; 6% occur a single time. In total, the top ten clones hold over 9.5% of the sample. Sequenced: blood, either unsorted or a sorted T cell fraction (not recorded which). These receptors originate from a male donor with ankylosing spondylitis or in good health (not recorded which).

At least ten counts were recorded for this clonotype. This chain connects TRBV5-1 to TRBJ1-1; possible D gene TRBD1, 6 bases. CDR3 length: 14 amino acids. The germline CDR1 and CDR2 sequences are SGHRS and YFSETQ. The V end was cut by 3 bases, the J end by 0 bases, with 9 bases between. The CDR3 nucleotides are TGCGCCAGCAGCTCTCACAGGGTGAACACTGAAGCTTTCTTT. The encoded protein is CASSSHRVNTEAFF.

There are many counts of this clonotype. This rearrangement joins TRBV28 to TRBJ2-7; D may be TRBD2 (6 bases). The CDR3 is made up of 13 amino acids. Germline CDR1 and CDR2: MDHEN and SYDVKM. V was trimmed by 7 bases and J by 6 bases, leaving 16 bases between them. CDR3 sequence: CASTTPGDREQYF. The CDR3 DNA follows: TGTGCCAGCACGACTCCGGGAGACCGCGAGCAGTACTTC.

This clonotype has ten or more counts. The rearrangement links TRBV11-2 to TRBJ2-3; D unresolved. V was trimmed by 3 bases and J by 2 bases, leaving 15 bases between them. The germline V gene encodes CDR1 SGHAT and CDR2 FQNNGV. CDR3 length: 16 amino acids. CDR3 sequence reads: CASSFRTDGYTDTQYF. Here the CDR3 DNA reads TGTGCCAGCAGCTTCCGTACGGACGGATACACAGATACGCAGTATTTT. Full variable domain (missing parts from reference TRBV11-2 and TRBJ2-3): EAGVAQSPRYKIIEKRQSVAFWCNPISGHATLYWYQQILGQGPKLLIQFQNNGVVDDSQLPKDRFSAERLKGVDSTLKIQPAKLEDSAVYLCASSFRTDGYTDTQYFGPGTRLTVL.

There are many counts of this clonotype. CDR3 nucleotides: TGTGCCAGCAGCTTAGGGGCACGGAGCAACTACGAGCAGTACTTC. Translating gives CASSLGARSNYEQYF. The chain uses TRBV11-1 and TRBJ2-7; D uncertain. Germline V gene sequence: CDR1 SGHAT, CDR2 FQDESV (reference sequence). Trimming removed 1 base from V and 3 bases from J, with 13 bases in between. This CDR3 spans 15 amino acids.

This clonotype was recorded at least ten times. The gene calls are TRBV20-1 and TRBJ2-1; 7 nucleotides agree with TRBD2. Per the germline V gene, CDR1 is DFQATT and CDR2 is SNEGSKA (reference sequence). The trim removed 0 bases at V and 5 bases at J, leaving 7 bases unmatched. The CDR3 loop spans 15 amino acids. CDR3 protein: CSAREGASGHNEQFF. The DNA of the CDR3 is TGCAGTGCTAGAGAGGGTGCTAGCGGTCACAATGAGCAGTTCTTC.

This clonotype was observed at least ten times. The chain carries TRBV7-3 and TRBJ2-2; unclear D gene. V was pared by 0 bases and J by 6 bases, with 11 bases between. CDR1 and CDR2 (germline): SGHTA, FQGTGA. CDR3 length: 15 amino acids. CDR3 region: CASSLTGQGSGELFF. DNA for the CDR3: TGTGCCAGCAGCTTAACCGGTCAAGGTTCCGGGGAGCTGTTTTTT.

This clonotype was observed at least ten times. CDR3 bases: TGTGCCAGCAGCTTAGAATTAGCGGGGCCCCCCTACAATGAGCAGTTCTTC. Translating gives CASSLELAGPPYNEQFF. The chain carries TRBV11-2 and TRBJ2-1, with TRBD2 identical over 8 bases. Trimming cost V 0 bases and J 2 bases; bases outside gene matches: 6. CDR1 is SGHAT and CDR2 is FQNNGV in the germline V gene. This CDR3 region has 17 residues.

In its sample, this clonotype was seen many times. The V gene is TRBV11-1, the J gene TRBJ2-2; no firm D call. CDR3 size: 14 residues. Germline V gives CDR1 SGHAT, CDR2 FQDESV (reference sequence). V was cut by 6 bases and J by 6 bases, with 14 bases left in between. The CDR3 DNA follows: TGTGCCAGCAGAGGGCAGGCAGCCGCCGGGGAGCTGTTTTTT. The encoded protein is CASRGQAAAGELFF.

The J gene is TRBJ2-5, the V gene TRBV2, with D possibly matching TRBD1 (6 bases). The CDR3 covers 15 residues. Germline V gives CDR1 SNHLY, CDR2 FYNNEI. V lost 4 bases and J 2 bases, leaving 14 bases between the germline ends. CDR3 sequence (DNA): TGTGCCAGCAGTGCGCTGCAGGGGTTTCAAGAGACCCAGTACTTC. Protein sequence: CASSALQGFQETQYF. Together with reference TRBV2 and TRBJ2-5, the CDR3 gives the full variable domain: EPEVTQTPSHQVTQMGQEVILRCVPISNHLYFYWYRQILGQKVEFLVSFYNNEISEKSEIFDDQFSVERPDGSNFTLKIRSTKLEDSAMYFCASSALQGFQETQYFGPGTRLLVL.

This clonotype was detected ten times or more. The chain joins TRBV6-4 to TRBJ2-6; D is unclear. The CDR3 loop spans 14 amino acids. Trimming cost V 2 bases and J 0 bases, with 2 bases left between them. Germline V gene data show CDR1 as MRHNA and CDR2 as SNTAGT. Here the CDR3 DNA reads TGTGCCAGCAGTGACAACTCTGGGGCCAACGTCCTGACTTTC. Translated, it gives CASSDNSGANVLTF.

By its share, this clonotype is medium-sized. In DNA, the CDR3 is TGTGCCACCAGCAGACTAGCGGGGTCCTACAATGAGCAGTTCTTC. Protein product: CATSRLAGSYNEQFF. The chain combines TRBV15 with TRBJ2-1; 9 nucleotides line up with TRBD2. From germline, CDR1 is LNHNV and CDR2 YYDKDF (reference sequence). V lost 2 bases to trimming and J lost 1 base; unmatched junction nucleotides: 0. The CDR3 totals 15 residues.

This clonotype was detected ten times or more. The chain recombines TRBV5-1 with TRBJ2-7; D is undetermined. The CDR3 spans 14 residues. V was clipped by 0 bases and J by 2 bases, with 9 bases between them. Germline-derived CDR1 and CDR2 are SGHRS and YFSETQ. CDR3 nucleotide sequence: TGCGCCAGCAGCTTGGGAGACACCACCTACGAGCAGTACTTC. Protein product: CASSLGDTTYEQYF.

This clonotype was found many times. The chain links TRBV24-1 to TRBJ2-5, with TRBD1 matching over 8 bases. J was trimmed by 5 bases and V by 0 bases; bases with no gene match: 7. Germline CDR1 KGHDR, CDR2 SFDVKD. The CDR3 contains 16 residues. The CDR3 DNA is TGTGCCACCAGTGATTTGGGACAGGGCGCGATGGAGACCCAGTACTTC. It is translated as CATSDLGQGAMETQYF.

This clonotype appeared many times. This chain links TRBV3-1 with TRBJ2-1; possibly TRBD1 or TRBD2 for D (5 bases each). V gave up 0 bases and J gave up 4 bases, with 13 bases separating them. Germline lookup yields CDR1 LGHDT and CDR2 YNNKEL (reference sequence). The CDR3 extends over 16 amino acids. The chain's CDR3 is CASSQDERGRYNEQFF. CDR3 sequence (DNA): TGTGCCAGCAGCCAAGATGAGAGGGGCCGTTACAATGAGCAGTTCTTC.

This clonotype was seen many times. The chain recombines TRBV28 with TRBJ1-2; a possible D gene is TRBD1 (5 bases). V was cut by 5 bases and J by 4 bases, with 20 bases left in between. The CDR3 extends over 16 amino acids. Germline V gene data show CDR1 as MDHEN and CDR2 as SYDVKM. In DNA, the CDR3 is TGTGCCAGCAGTCCGGCCGGGGAGGGGAGATTCTATGGCTACACCTTC. Its protein is CASSPAGEGRFYGYTF.

This clonotype was found many times. The chain employs TRBV7-9 and TRBJ1-1, with a possible D match to TRBD1 (5 bases). This CDR3 is built from 14 residues. Per the germline V gene, CDR1 is SEHNR and CDR2 is FQNEAQ (reference sequence). Trimming cost V 5 bases and J 1 base, with 11 bases left between them. CDR3 coding DNA: TGTGCCAGCAGCCTATCCGGGACGAACACTGAAGCTTTCTTT. This translates into CASSLSGTNTEAFF.

There are many counts of this clonotype. The chain carries TRBV7-8 and TRBJ2-2; 12 nucleotides align to TRBD2. The junction had 9 bases not matched to a gene; V was cut back by 4 bases and J by 0 bases. This CDR3 has 19 amino acids. Germline CDR1 SGHVS, CDR2 FQNEAQ. The CDR3 region has the DNA TGTGCCAGCAGCTCGACTAGCGGGGGAGGTTACGCGAACACCGGGGAGCTGTTTTTT. Translated, it gives CASSSTSGGGYANTGELFF.

Ten or more counts support this clonotype. This chain joins TRBV6-2 or TRBV6-3 and TRBJ1-1; D may be TRBD1 (5 bases). There are 16 residues in the CDR3. The V end lost 5 bases, the J end lost 0 bases, and 16 bases lay between the germline ends. Germline CDR1 and CDR2: MNHEY and SVGEGT. CDR3: CASSGGYAQMNTEAFF. As DNA, the CDR3 is TGTGCCAGCAGTGGGGGGTACGCGCAGATGAACACTGAAGCTTTCTTT.

The table lists this clonotype with many counts. The J gene is TRBJ2-7, the V gene TRBV7-9, with D uncertain. This CDR3 has 13 residues. Per the germline V gene, CDR1 is SEHNR and CDR2 is FQNEAQ (reference sequence). The V end was cut by 0 bases, the J end by 5 bases, with 8 bases between. CDR3: CASSLAGGDEQYF. The CDR3 bases are TGTGCCAGCAGCTTAGCTGGCGGAGACGAGCAGTACTTC.

Ten or more counts support this clonotype. This sequence joins TRBV6-5 and TRBJ2-1; 7 bases map to TRBD2. The germline gives CDR1 MNHEY, CDR2 SVGAGI. This CDR3 contains 16 residues. The J segment lost 2 bases and the V segment lost 2 bases, leaving 6 bases of the junction unmatched. As DNA, the CDR3 is TGTGCCAGCAGTTACCGGACGGGAGGTGCCTACAATGAGCAGTTCTTC. Translated: CASSYRTGGAYNEQFF.

This clonotype was detected many times. The chain employs TRBV5-6 and TRBJ1-1; D not resolved. CDR1 and CDR2 (germline): SGHDT, YYEEEE. There are 15 residues in the CDR3. Between the trimmed V and J ends, which lost 3 bases and 4 bases, there was a span of 16 bases. CDR3 region: CASSSLRVGSTEAFF. The DNA for the CDR3 is TGTGCCAGCAGCTCCCTCCGCGTGGGGAGCACTGAAGCTTTCTTT.

This clonotype has a handful of counts. CDR3 DNA sequence: TGTGCCAGCAGCCAAGGTGTGGGGGCGGGGATGACCCAGTACTTC. Residues: CASSQGVGAGMTQYF. The genes are TRBV3-1 and TRBJ2-5; D may be TRBD1 or TRBD2 (6 bases each). The germline V and J ends were trimmed by 1 base and 7 bases, with 16 bases remaining between them. The CDR3 covers 15 residues. Germline CDR1 is LGHDT and CDR2 is YNNKEL (reference sequence).

This clonotype showed up many times. V usage is TRBV7-3 and J usage is TRBJ1-1; 7 positions agree with TRBD1. J lost 5 bases, V lost 5 bases, and 8 bases had no gene match. CDR1 is SGHTA, CDR2 FQGTGA, per germline. The CDR3 runs 14 residues. The CDR3 sequence: CASSAGGSWTEAFF. CDR3 bases: TGTGCCAGCAGCGCAGGGGGGTCTTGGACTGAAGCTTTCTTT.

There are many counts of this clonotype. The chain couples TRBV20-1 to TRBJ2-7; unclear D gene. CDR3 length equals 13 residues. The V gene lost 1 base and the J gene lost 0 bases, with 7 bases spanning the gap. CDR1 is DFQATT and CDR2 is SNEGSKA in the germline V gene (reference sequence). CDR3: CSARGAVSYEQYF. The CDR3 DNA is TGCAGTGCTAGAGGGGCGGTCTCCTACGAGCAGTACTTC.